The 6 T cell receptor beta chains below come from one sample, sequenced in a study of tumor-infiltrating lymphocytes in glioblastoma multiforme. TCR beta libraries were built from RNA through three nested multiplex PCR rounds using modified ARM-PCR. TCRdb re-analysed the multiplex PCR reads in MiXCR, keeping a single row per CDR3 protein. This table has about 32,000 distinct CDR3 sequences, about 64% appearing once. The sequenced material came from brain tumor tissue. All receptors come from a male donor with glioblastoma.

J is TRBJ2-6 and V is TRBV5-7; D possibly corresponds to TRBD2 (6 bases). TRBV5-7 is noted as an ORF with a role that remains uncertain. The CDR3 totals 20 residues. Trimming removed 4 bases from V and 4 bases from J, with 27 bases in between. The CDR3 region has the DNA TGTGCCAGCAGCCCACCCCAACTAACGGGAGTCCCCTCCGGGGCCAACGTCCTGACTTTC. It encodes CASSPPQLTGVPSGANVLTF.

The chain has TRBV2 and TRBJ2-1; 8 bases line up with TRBD2. Germline V CDR1 and CDR2: SNHLY, FYNNEI. Trimming removed 6 bases from V and 4 bases from J; junction bases left unmatched: 11. The CDR3 sequence is 16 residues long. CDR3 sequence (DNA): TGTGCCAGCAGCCGTCCCGCTAGCGGGCCTTACAATGAGCAGTTCTTC. Protein sequence: CASSRPASGPYNEQFF.

This rearrangement joins TRBV11-2 to TRBJ2-1, with a weak D call TRBD2 (5 bases). V lost 2 bases, J lost 7 bases, and 15 bases lay in between. CDR3 length: 15 residues. Germline CDR1 and CDR2: SGHAT and FQNNGV. CDR3: CASSLSLALANEQFF. In nucleotides, the CDR3 is TGTGCCAGCAGCTTATCTTTAGCGCTGGCTAATGAGCAGTTCTTC. Full variable domain (rest looked up from reference TRBV11-2 and TRBJ2-1): EAGVAQSPRYKIIEKRQSVAFWCNPISGHATLYWYQQILGQGPKLLIQFQNNGVVDDSQLPKDRFSAERLKGVDSTLKIQPAKLEDSAVYLCASSLSLALANEQFFGPGTRLTVL.

On this clonotype: The junction departs from germline at one end; a sequencing error may be responsible. V and J are TRBV11-2 and TRBJ2-2; 7 bases align to TRBD2. CDR3 size: 20 residues. Germline CDR1 and CDR2: SGHAT and FQNNGV. The CDR3 here is CASTPSFGQVLAVNTGELSF. In nucleotides, the CDR3 is TGTGCCAGCACCCCCTCATTCGGCCAAGTTCTAGCGGTAAACACCGGGGAGCTGTCTTTT. The complete variable domain, with remaining parts taken from reference TRBV11-2 and TRBJ2-2, reads EAGVAQSPRYKIIEKRQSVAFWCNPISGHATLYWYQQILGQGPKLLIQFQNNGVVDDSQLPKDRFSAERLKGVDSTLKIQPAKLEDSAVYLCASTPSFGQVLAVNTGELSFGEGSRLTVL.

This clonotype was seen a single time. At one end the junction does not follow the germline gene, possibly because of a read error. This chain uses TRBV6-2 or TRBV6-3 with TRBJ2-2; D is perhaps TRBD1 (6 bases). The CDR3 loop spans 13 amino acids. The germline CDR1 and CDR2 sequences are MNHEY and SVGEGT. The DNA for the CDR3 is TGTGTCAGCAGTTACCGGGACACCGGGGAGCTGCTTTTT. As protein: CVSSYRDTGELLF.

This rearrangement joins TRBV20-1 to TRBJ2-5; D remains unclear. The V gene's germline CDR1 is DFQATT and CDR2 SNEGSKA (reference sequence). Trimming left V 4 bases short and J 5 bases short, with 17 bases between. The CDR3 totals 14 residues. The CDR3 here is CSATDRAVTETQYF. The CDR3 DNA reads as TGCAGTGCTACTGACCGTGCGGTGACGGAGACCCAGTACTTC.